Ten or more counts support the clone carrying this TCR beta chain. As yet, its antigen is unknown. The sample is drawn from a study of CD8 T cells in ankylosing spondylitis. Study-wide findings and caveats: Within peripheral blood, clones linked to disease were CD8+ and relatively rare. Significant enrichment of disease-linked clones was reportedly seen in matched ankylosing spondylitis synovial fluid.

From the 5' RACE reads, TCRdb called clonotypes with MiXCR, one entry per CDR3 protein. Of about 210,000 distinct CDR3 sequences listed, 8.2% were seen once; the top ten hold 4% to 5%. Sequenced: blood, either unsorted or a sorted T cell fraction (not recorded which). The sequence came from a female donor with ankylosing spondylitis or in good health (not recorded which).

The CDR3 region has the DNA TGTGCCAGCAATCCGACAGGGGGCCTGGCCAAAAACATTCAGTACTTC. Translation: CASNPTGGLAKNIQYF. The chain uses TRBV12-3 or TRBV12-4 and TRBJ2-4, with 10 bases lining up with TRBD1. The CDR3 runs 16 residues. Trimming cost V 7 bases and J 1 base; bases outside gene matches: 7.